The 19 T cell receptor beta chains below were found in one sample sequenced in a study of immune evolution from preneoplasia to lung adenocarcinoma. The protocol was immunoSEQ multiplex PCR, while the TCRdb copy is restricted to in-frame clones and leaves out a portion. The table shows more than 2,500 clones, with 75% to 90% occurring only once. The material sequenced was FFPE adjacent normal lung tissue. These receptors were collected from a person between 70 and 80 years old with lung adenocarcinoma.

The CDR3 reads CASSSNTGELFF. The CDR3 nucleotides are TGTGCCAGCAGTTCTAACACCGGGGAGCTGTTTTTT. The chain carries TRBV27 and TRBJ2-2; D call uncertain. Looked up from germline, CDR1 is MNHEY and CDR2 is SMNVEV (reference sequence). This CDR3 comprises 12 residues. V was shortened by 4 bases and J by 2 bases, with 2 bases between the two germline ends.

The chain combines TRBV7-6 with TRBJ1-1, with no clear D. The ends were cut back, 5 bases at V and 3 bases at J, with 10 bases in the middle. CDR1 SGHVS and CDR2 FNYEAQ come from the germline V gene. This CDR3 contains 13 residues. The CDR3 DNA reads TGTGCCAGCAGCCTTCGGAGGGACACTGAAGCTTTCTTT. The encoded protein is CASSLRRDTEAFF.

The V call is TRBV7-9, the J call TRBJ1-1, with D hard to call. The V gene's germline CDR1 is SEHNR and CDR2 FQNEAQ (reference sequence). V dropped 2 bases and J dropped 3 bases, with 4 bases sitting between them. The CDR3 totals 12 residues. The CDR3 DNA reads TGTGCCAGCAGCTTATTGTACACTGAAGCTTTCTTT. Amino acid sequence: CASSLLYTEAFF.

This clone was recorded only once. The J gene is TRBJ2-1, the V gene TRBV29-1, with D tentatively TRBD1 (7 bases). In germline, CDR1 is SQVTM, CDR2 ANQGSEA. V was pared by 8 bases and J by 8 bases, with 25 bases between. This CDR3 region has 15 residues. The CDR3 reads CSTTGGGADSHEQFF. The CDR3 nucleotides read TGCAGCACCACAGGAGGGGGCGCGGATTCTCATGAGCAGTTCTTC.

The V and J genes are TRBV29-1 and TRBJ2-3; a weak D match, TRBD2 (5 bases). The V gene's germline CDR1 is SQVTM and CDR2 ANQGSEA. Trimming removed 6 bases at V and 5 bases at J, with 12 bases between. This CDR3 comprises 12 residues. The DNA of the CDR3 is TGCAGCGTCCGAGCGGACGGAGATACGCAGTATTTT. Protein: CSVRADGDTQYF.

The CDR3 nucleotides read TGTGCCAGCAGTTATACAGGGCTTGGGGAGCAGTACTTC. Amino acids: CASSYTGLGEQYF. This sequence joins TRBV2 and TRBJ2-7; weak D call: TRBD1 (6 bases). This CDR3 is built from 13 residues. Germline lookup yields CDR1 SNHLY and CDR2 FYNNEI. Between the trimmed V and J ends, which lost 5 bases and 7 bases, there was a span of 15 bases.

The rearrangement joins TRBV7-8 to TRBJ2-3; D ambiguous. The CDR3 runs to 14 residues. Trimming removed 3 bases from V and 2 bases from J, with 9 bases in between. Germline CDR1 SGHVS, CDR2 FQNEAQ. CDR3 region: CASSFTVPTDTQYF. In DNA form, the CDR3 reads TGTGCCAGCAGCTTTACCGTCCCCACAGATACGCAGTATTTT.

As DNA, the CDR3 is TGCAGCACGGAGTCGAACACTGAAGCTTTCTTT. Translating it yields CSTESNTEAFF. J is TRBJ1-1 and V is TRBV29-1, with unresolved D. CDR3 size: 11 residues. CDR1 is SQVTM and CDR2 is ANQGSEA in the germline V gene. The V gene lost 8 bases and the J gene lost 1 base, with 8 bases spanning the gap.

The chain has TRBV5-1 and TRBJ2-5, with TRBD2 matching over 9 bases. With 0 bases clipped from V and 1 base from J, the junction kept 7 bases outside the gene matches. The CDR3 consists of 17 residues. Germline CDR1 SGHRS, CDR2 YFSETQ. The CDR3 coding sequence is TGCGCCAGCAGCTTGGGCAGGGCTAGCGGGGCCCAAGAGACCCAGTACTTC. This translates into CASSLGRASGAQETQYF.

The chain combines TRBV10-3 with TRBJ2-7; 8 nucleotides match TRBD2. This CDR3 region has 13 residues. V shed 7 bases and J 4 bases; nucleotides not matched to a gene: 6. Germline values: CDR1 ENHRY, CDR2 SYGVKD. The CDR3 loop reads CAIKAGVGYEQYF. Here the CDR3 DNA reads TGTGCCATCAAAGCGGGAGTGGGTTACGAGCAGTACTTC.

The chain uses TRBV19 and TRBJ2-3; 9 bases are a match to TRBD1. V shed 5 bases, J shed 4 bases, and the junction held 7 bases outside the gene matches. The CDR3 sequence is 15 residues long. Germline assignment: CDR1 LNHDA and CDR2 SQIVND (reference sequence). The CDR3 sequence: CASSQDRGHSDTQYF. CDR3 DNA: TGTGCCAGTAGTCAGGACAGGGGCCACTCAGATACGCAGTATTTT.

V gene TRBV5-8 combines with J gene TRBJ1-5; D gene ambiguous. V was clipped by 1 base and J by 4 bases, with 9 bases between them. The CDR3 loop spans 14 amino acids. From germline, CDR1 is SGHTS and CDR2 YDEGEE. The CDR3 sequence is CASSLSIRNQPQHF. The CDR3 bases are TGTGCCAGCAGCTTGTCAATTCGGAATCAGCCCCAGCATTTT.

Here the CDR3 reads CASSLAGQNEQFF. In nucleotides, the CDR3 is TGCGCCAGCAGCTTGGCCGGCCAGAATGAGCAGTTCTTC. J is TRBJ2-1 and V is TRBV5-1; D not resolved. The CDR3 is 13 amino acids. V shed 0 bases and J shed 7 bases, with 8 bases lying between them. Germline assignment: CDR1 SGHRS and CDR2 YFSETQ.

The chain couples TRBV28 to TRBJ1-2; unclear D gene. The length of the CDR3 is 13 residues. CDR1 is MDHEN, CDR2 SYDVKM, per germline. Trimming removed 4 bases from V and 5 bases from J, with 11 bases in between. Written as DNA, the CDR3 is TGTGCCAGCAGTTCCACTAGTCTGTATGGCTACACCTTC. Protein: CASSSTSLYGYTF.

In DNA form, the CDR3 reads TGTGCCAGCTCACCTCGAGCGTACAATGAGCAGTTCTTC. It encodes CASSPRAYNEQFF. This chain joins TRBV18 and TRBJ2-1; D remains ambiguous. The germline V gene has CDR1 KGHSH and CDR2 LQKENI. V was trimmed by 3 bases and J by 4 bases, leaving 7 bases between them. There are 13 residues in the CDR3. Looking up the rest from reference TRBV18 and TRBJ2-1 gives the full variable domain: NAGVMQNPRHLVRRRGQEARLRCSPMKGHSHVYWYRQLPEEGLKFMVYLQKENIIDESGMPKERFSAEFPKEGPSILRIQQVVRGDSAAYFCASSPRAYNEQFFGPGTRLTVL.

V and J are TRBV6-5 and TRBJ2-3, with D perhaps matching TRBD1 (6 bases). V was shortened by 6 bases and J by 0 bases, with 10 bases between the two germline ends. Germline lookup yields CDR1 MNHEY and CDR2 SVGAGI. The CDR3 extends over 14 amino acids. The CDR3 sequence is CASRRQESTDTQYF. CDR3 DNA sequence: TGTGCCAGCAGGAGACAGGAGAGCACAGATACGCAGTATTTT.

The chain has TRBV5-6 and TRBJ2-1; D is possibly TRBD1 (5 bases). Germline CDR1 SGHDT, CDR2 YYEEEE. The length of the CDR3 is 13 residues. V lost 4 bases, J lost 7 bases, and 12 bases lay in between. The CDR3 sequence: CASSAQGWNEQFF. DNA for the CDR3: TGTGCCAGCAGCGCGCAGGGATGGAATGAGCAGTTCTTC.

V and J are TRBV5-1 and TRBJ2-1, with 8 bases lining up with TRBD1. This CDR3 has 15 residues. The germline CDR1 and CDR2 sequences are SGHRS and YFSETQ. Losses at the gene ends were 4 bases for V and 6 bases for J; bases not matched to a gene: 9. This CDR3 reads CASSQDRVRSNEQFF. CDR3 sequence (DNA): TGCGCCAGCAGCCAGGACAGGGTCAGAAGCAATGAGCAGTTCTTC.

The rearrangement links TRBV5-6 to TRBJ2-5; D call uncertain. Trimming removed 1 base from V and 5 bases from J, with 3 bases in between. Germline V gives CDR1 SGHDT, CDR2 YYEEEE. This CDR3 has 11 amino acids. CDR3 protein: CASSLKETQYF. The CDR3 nucleotides are TGTGCCAGCAGCTTGAAGGAGACCCAGTACTTC.